This passage covers 29 T cell receptor beta chains from one sample sequenced in a study of blood T cell repertoires in COVID-19 (dated by TCRdb to 2018 to 2021). The library was made by the immunoSEQ multiplex PCR assay. Drawn from immuneACCESS, this table holds only the in-frame rearrangements with V and J called that TCRdb kept. Clones are partly lost; checked studies trace under half to an unresolved V gene and leave the rest unexplained. Counted in this sample were about 90,000 clones; approximately 86% of them appeared once. The ten largest clones take up 1.2% of the sample. The sample consisted of peripheral blood. These receptors came from a man older than 75 with active or convalescent COVID-19.

The rearrangement links TRBV9 to TRBJ2-3; the match to TRBD2 covers 9 bases. J lost 2 bases, V lost 3 bases, and 7 bases had no gene match. The CDR3 has 16 amino acids. Germline loops: CDR1 SGDLS, CDR2 YYNGEE. The CDR3 region is CASSADSGRPTDTQYF. DNA for the CDR3: TGTGCCAGCAGCGCTGATAGCGGGAGACCCACAGATACGCAGTATTTT.

V gene TRBV18 combines with J gene TRBJ1-2; D might be TRBD1 (6 bases). V lost 3 bases, J lost 3 bases, and 17 bases lay in between. This CDR3 has 16 residues. CDR1 and CDR2 (germline): KGHSH, LQKENI. DNA for the CDR3: TGTGCCAGCTCACCTACCCAGTACAGGGCTGACTATGGCTACACCTTC. Protein sequence: CASSPTQYRADYGYTF.

The chain has TRBV9 and TRBJ2-2; 9 bases align to TRBD2. The CDR3 is made up of 17 amino acids. V shed 0 bases, J shed 2 bases, and the junction held 5 bases outside the gene matches. CDR1 and CDR2 from the germline V gene are SGDLS and YYNGEE. The CDR3 is CASSVGYLAGNTGELFF. In DNA form, the CDR3 reads TGTGCCAGCAGCGTAGGTTATCTAGCGGGAAACACCGGGGAGCTGTTTTTT.

The CDR3 nucleotides are TGCGCCAGCAGCGACGTCCTGGGGGGTGAAAAACTGTTTTTT. It codes for CASSDVLGGEKLFF. The chain joins TRBV5-1 to TRBJ1-4; D possibly corresponds to TRBD1 (5 bases). Germline V gene lookup returns CDR1 SGHRS and CDR2 YFSETQ. The germline V and J ends were trimmed by 4 bases and 7 bases, with 14 bases remaining between them. This CDR3 is 14 amino acids long. Combining the CDR3 with reference TRBV5-1 and TRBJ1-4 gives the whole variable domain KAGVTQTPRYLIKTRGQQVTLSCSPISGHRSVSWYQQTPGQGLQFLFEYFSETQRNKGNFPGRFSGRQFSNSRSEMNVSTLELGDSALYLCASSDVLGGEKLFFGSGTQLSVL.

The J gene is TRBJ2-7, the V gene TRBV18, with D possibly matching TRBD1 (7 bases). The CDR3 covers 16 residues. The V and J ends lost 5 bases and 9 bases respectively, with 26 bases between them. Per germline, CDR1 KGHSH and CDR2 LQKENI. The CDR3 DNA reads as TGTGCCAGCTCAGCGGGACAGCGGTTTACCAGAGGAGTGCAGTACTTC. Its translation: CASSAGQRFTRGVQYF.

V is TRBV5-6 and J is TRBJ1-3; 7 positions agree with TRBD1. This CDR3 contains 15 residues. The V and J ends lost 3 bases and 2 bases, in that order; junction bases with no gene match: 5. Per the germline V gene, CDR1 is SGHDT and CDR2 is YYEEEE. The CDR3 spells CASSSLTGAGNTIYF. The CDR3 DNA is TGTGCCAGCAGCTCCTTAACAGGGGCTGGAAACACCATATATTTT.

This chain uses TRBV6-5 with TRBJ2-2; D is ambiguous. V dropped 0 bases and J dropped 0 bases, with 8 bases sitting between them. The CDR3 is 16 residues long. Germline CDR1 reads MNHEY; CDR2 reads SVGAGI. The CDR3 spells CASSYSVAPNTGELFF. CDR3 coding DNA: TGTGCCAGCAGTTACTCCGTAGCCCCGAACACCGGGGAGCTGTTTTTT.

The J gene is TRBJ1-5, the V gene TRBV6-1; 8 bases align to TRBD1. Per the germline V gene, CDR1 is MNHNS and CDR2 is SASEGT. The CDR3 runs 15 residues. V lost 2 bases to trimming and J lost 4 bases; unmatched junction nucleotides: 4. The chain's CDR3 is CASSEHRGYNQPQHF. In DNA form, the CDR3 reads TGTGCCAGCAGTGAACACAGGGGGTATAATCAGCCCCAGCATTTT.

The rearrangement uses TRBV5-5 and TRBJ2-5; possible D gene TRBD2, 5 bases. Trimming stripped 4 bases from V and 0 bases from J, with 22 bases between. The CDR3 sequence is 18 residues long. Germline CDR1 reads SGHKS; CDR2 reads YYEKEE (reference sequence). The CDR3 sequence: CASSPGLRAQPYQETQYF. The DNA of the CDR3 is TGTGCCAGCAGCCCTGGGTTGAGGGCACAACCGTACCAAGAGACCCAGTACTTC. Drawing the rest from reference TRBV5-5 and TRBJ2-5, the complete variable domain is DAGVTQSPTHLIKTRGQQVTLRCSPISGHKSVSWYQQVLGQGPQFIFQYYEKEERGRGNFPDRFSARQFPNYSSELNVNALLLGDSALYLCASSPGLRAQPYQETQYFGPGTRLLVL.

The rearrangement joins TRBV4-2 to TRBJ2-4; the match to TRBD1 covers 7 bases. This CDR3 comprises 17 residues. Looked up from germline, CDR1 is LGHNA and CDR2 is YNFKEQ. Trimming at V came to 0 bases and at J to 0 bases, leaving 5 bases not matched to a gene. CDR3 amino acids: CASSQEGTELAKNIQYF. In nucleotides, the CDR3 is TGTGCCAGCAGCCAAGAGGGGACAGAGTTAGCCAAAAACATTCAGTACTTC.

A remark on this clone: A junction boundary mismatches the germline segment, possibly from a read error. CDR3 nucleotides: TGTGCTAGCAGCCGGGGACTAGCGGGAGCCAGGTACCAAGAGACCCAGTACTTC. It yields the protein CASSRGLAGARYQETQYF. The chain is built from TRBV7-7 and TRBJ2-5; 14 bases are shared with TRBD2. CDR1 SSHAT and CDR2 FNYEAQ come from the germline V gene (reference sequence). The length of the CDR3 is 18 residues.

This clone has just one count. J is TRBJ2-4 and V is TRBV29-1, with 9 nucleotides matching TRBD2. Germline-derived CDR1 and CDR2 are SQVTM and ANQGSEA. Losses at the gene ends were 6 bases for V and 5 bases for J; bases not matched to a gene: 5. The CDR3 is 13 amino acids. CDR3 coding DNA: TGCAGCGTCCGCAGGACTAGCGAAAACATTCAGTACTTC. Its protein is CSVRRTSENIQYF.

V and J are TRBV3-1 (or the pseudogene TRBV3-2) and TRBJ1-2; 8 bases agree with TRBD1. V lost 3 bases, J lost 1 base, and 4 bases stayed unmatched. Germline values: CDR1 LGHDT, CDR2 YNNKEL (reference sequence). This CDR3 has 15 residues. CDR3 sequence reads: CASSHLDRGNYGYTF. The CDR3 coding sequence is TGTGCCAGCAGCCATTTAGACAGGGGTAACTATGGCTACACCTTC.

This clone appeared a few times. The sample carries other DNA sequences with the same CDR3. This chain connects TRBV10-3 to TRBJ1-1; D not resolved. Per germline, CDR1 ENHRY and CDR2 SYGVKD. The germline V and J ends were trimmed by 3 bases and 4 bases, with 27 bases remaining between them. This CDR3 region has 19 residues. For the CDR3, the DNA is TGTGCCATCAGTGACCTTTCAACATCTCCCGACGCCCGGAGCACTGAAGCTTTCTTT. Encoded protein: CAISDLSTSPDARSTEAFF.

The chain combines TRBV29-1 with TRBJ2-5; possibly TRBD1 for D (5 bases). Germline-derived CDR1 and CDR2 are SQVTM and ANQGSEA. The CDR3 is 12 amino acids. V was trimmed by 5 bases and J by 5 bases, leaving 12 bases between them. The CDR3 here is CSVLQGRETQYF. The CDR3, as DNA: TGCAGCGTTCTGCAGGGAAGGGAGACCCAGTACTTC.

The chain recombines TRBV3-1 (or the pseudogene TRBV3-2) with TRBJ1-1, with 7 bases fitting TRBD1. The CDR3 has 16 residues. After removal of 4 bases from V and 4 bases from J, the junction contained 12 bases not matched to a gene. Germline CDR1 and CDR2: LGHDT and YNNKEL (reference sequence). The DNA for the CDR3 is TGTGCCAGCAGCCCCACCGGGACAGCCTATGGCACTGAAGCTTTCTTT. This sequence encodes CASSPTGTAYGTEAFF.

The genes are TRBV5-1 and TRBJ2-7, with 10 bases aligning to TRBD1. The CDR3 length is 19 residues. Trimming took 7 bases from V and 6 from J; bases not matched to a gene: 25. Germline CDR1 and CDR2: SGHRS and YFSETQ. This CDR3 reads CASSDGDRGGLISLSEQYF. The CDR3, as DNA: TGCGCCAGCTCAGACGGGGACAGGGGTGGTTTGATTTCTTTATCCGAGCAGTACTTC.

This clone occurred once. This rearrangement joins TRBV6-5 to TRBJ2-7; a weak D match, TRBD1 (6 bases). Per germline, CDR1 MNHEY and CDR2 SVGAGI. V shed 0 bases and J shed 4 bases, with 16 bases lying between them. This CDR3 is built from 16 residues. The DNA for the CDR3 is TGTGCCAGCAGTTACTCTACAGGGTTGCCCGGTTACGAGCAGTACTTC. Protein sequence: CASSYSTGLPGYEQYF.

The genes are TRBV5-4 and TRBJ1-6; TRBD1 aligns across 7 bases. V shed 3 bases and J 7 bases; nucleotides not matched to a gene: 4. The CDR3 is 14 residues long. The germline V gene has CDR1 SGHNT and CDR2 YYREEE (reference sequence). The DNA for the CDR3 is TGTGCCAGCAGCTCTACAGGGGACAATTCACCCCTCCACTTT. It yields the protein CASSSTGDNSPLHF.

V is TRBV7-2 and J is TRBJ1-2; 9 bases agree with TRBD1. Trimming cost V 0 bases and J 2 bases; bases outside gene matches: 7. The CDR3 runs 17 residues. Germline V lookup: CDR1 SGHTA, CDR2 FQGNSA. The CDR3 DNA follows: TGTGCCAGCAGCTTAGCCTTCCGGGACAGGGAAAACTATGGCTACACCTTC. It translates to CASSLAFRDRENYGYTF. The variable domain in full, completed from reference TRBV7-2 and TRBJ1-2, reads GAGVSQSPSNKVTEKGKDVELRCDPISGHTALYWYRQSLGQGLEFLIYFQGNSAPDKSGLPSDRFSAERTGGSVSTLTIQRTQQEDSAVYLCASSLAFRDRENYGYTFGSGTRLTVV.

This chain connects TRBV7-9 to TRBJ1-1, with D unclear. The CDR3 runs to 12 residues. V lost 6 bases and J 1 base, leaving 6 bases between the germline ends. Germline values: CDR1 SEHNR, CDR2 FQNEAQ (reference sequence). CDR3 protein: CASSRENTEAFF. As DNA, the CDR3 is TGTGCCAGCAGTCGGGAGAACACTGAAGCTTTCTTT.

The rearrangement joins TRBV5-1 to TRBJ2-3; TRBD2 agrees at 12 bases. CDR1 and CDR2 (germline): SGHRS, YFSETQ. The junction had 14 bases not matched to a gene; V was cut back by 4 bases and J by 2 bases. This CDR3 is built from 19 residues. The CDR3 coding sequence is TGCGCCAGCAGCACCGGCTCACTACTAGCGGGAGGAACCACAGATACGCAGTATTTT. As protein: CASSTGSLLAGGTTDTQYF.

This chain joins TRBV18 and TRBJ1-1, with a tentative D call TRBD1 (6 bases). CDR3 length: 15 residues. The V end was cut by 1 base, the J end by 0 bases, with 9 bases between. From germline, CDR1 is KGHSH and CDR2 LQKENI. This CDR3 is CASSPLDSLNTEAFF. The CDR3 nucleotides are TGTGCCAGCTCACCACTGGACAGTCTGAACACTGAAGCTTTCTTT. Together with reference TRBV18 and TRBJ1-1, the CDR3 gives the full variable domain: NAGVMQNPRHLVRRRGQEARLRCSPMKGHSHVYWYRQLPEEGLKFMVYLQKENIIDESGMPKERFSAEFPKEGPSILRIQQVVRGDSAAYFCASSPLDSLNTEAFFGQGTRLTVV.

The CDR3 DNA reads as TGTGCCAGCACTACAGGGACCTACACCGGGGAGCTGTTTTTT. Protein product: CASTTGTYTGELFF. The chain employs TRBV9 and TRBJ2-2, with D possibly TRBD1 on 6 matching bases. There are 14 residues in the CDR3. V was clipped by 6 bases and J by 3 bases, with 12 bases between them. Germline CDR1 reads SGDLS; CDR2 reads YYNGEE.

The V and J genes are TRBV28 and TRBJ1-6, with a possible D match to TRBD1 (6 bases). Germline V CDR1 and CDR2: MDHEN, SYDVKM. The V end lost 6 bases, the J end lost 11 bases, and 17 bases lay between the germline ends. There are 14 residues in the CDR3. In DNA, the CDR3 is TGTGCCAGCAGGGGGGGGCACCAAATCGCACCCCTCCACTTT. This sequence encodes CASRGGHQIAPLHF.

The chain employs TRBV10-3 and TRBJ1-1, with D unresolved. CDR1 is ENHRY, CDR2 SYGVKD, per germline. Trimming removed 0 bases at V and 5 bases at J, with 10 bases between. The CDR3 consists of 14 residues. The CDR3 protein is CAISESTPGTEAFF. DNA of the CDR3: TGTGCCATCAGTGAGTCGACACCTGGGACTGAAGCTTTCTTT.

The genes are TRBV18 and TRBJ2-5; TRBD2 might be the D (6 bases). The V gene lost 4 bases and the J gene lost 5 bases, with 20 bases spanning the gap. CDR1 is KGHSH, CDR2 LQKENI, per germline. CDR3 length: 16 residues. The CDR3 sequence is CASSRRTTGTGETQYF. CDR3 in DNA: TGTGCCAGCTCACGTAGAACGACCGGGACTGGGGAGACCCAGTACTTC.

As concerns this clone: Other DNA sequences in this specimen translate into the identical CDR3. This chain uses TRBV24-1 with TRBJ2-5; D is possibly TRBD2 (7 bases). V lost 4 bases and J 4 bases, leaving 9 bases between the germline ends. The CDR3 runs to 13 residues. CDR1 and CDR2 (germline): KGHDR, SFDVKD. The CDR3 nucleotides read TGTGCCACCAGTGAGCGGGGGCGAGAGACCCAGTACTTC. Its protein is CATSERGRETQYF.

This rearrangement joins TRBV19 to TRBJ2-1, with a weak D call TRBD1 (6 bases). The CDR3 contains 16 residues. Trimming took 3 bases from V and 0 from J, leaving 12 bases between them. The germline CDR1 and CDR2 sequences are LNHDA and SQIVND (reference sequence). This CDR3 is CASSITGRSSYNEQFF. CDR3 DNA: TGTGCCAGTAGTATTACAGGGAGAAGCTCCTACAATGAGCAGTTCTTC.